The T cell receptor (beta chain) described here comes from a study of cytomegalovirus exposure and HLA in healthy donors. Study summary: One earlier analysis, a look at around 170 million T cells, found roughly 120 million unique TCR beta sequences. Findings of the study overall: Later analysis suggested links between common viral pathogens and several top significant clusters. It was in a later analysis that TCR association rates were seen to vary by HLA locus, highest for DRB1 and lowest for HLA-C. The investigators catalogued 150 to 200 TCR beta chains as cytomegalovirus-associated.

A note on this clone: Its specificity is not known.

PCR used 60 Vbeta primers and 13 Jbeta primers. Using immunoSEQ multiplex PCR, the repertoire was profiled, and TCRdb retains in-frame clones only, with some absent. The data show fewer than 110,000 clones, around 77% seen once. Germline trimming cut 1 base from V and 12 bases from J; bases unmatched to any gene: 9. CDR1 SGHRS and CDR2 YFSETQ come from the germline V gene. CDR3 length: 16 amino acids. The sequencing sample was made of PBMCs. The receptor was derived from a male donor in good health and CMV-seronegative. The V and J genes are TRBV5-1 and TRBJ2-1; 14 nucleotides align to TRBD2. The CDR3, as DNA: TGCGCCAGCAGCTTGATGGGGACTAGCGGGAGAGAGGGGCAGTTCTTC. It is translated as CASSLMGTSGREGQFF.